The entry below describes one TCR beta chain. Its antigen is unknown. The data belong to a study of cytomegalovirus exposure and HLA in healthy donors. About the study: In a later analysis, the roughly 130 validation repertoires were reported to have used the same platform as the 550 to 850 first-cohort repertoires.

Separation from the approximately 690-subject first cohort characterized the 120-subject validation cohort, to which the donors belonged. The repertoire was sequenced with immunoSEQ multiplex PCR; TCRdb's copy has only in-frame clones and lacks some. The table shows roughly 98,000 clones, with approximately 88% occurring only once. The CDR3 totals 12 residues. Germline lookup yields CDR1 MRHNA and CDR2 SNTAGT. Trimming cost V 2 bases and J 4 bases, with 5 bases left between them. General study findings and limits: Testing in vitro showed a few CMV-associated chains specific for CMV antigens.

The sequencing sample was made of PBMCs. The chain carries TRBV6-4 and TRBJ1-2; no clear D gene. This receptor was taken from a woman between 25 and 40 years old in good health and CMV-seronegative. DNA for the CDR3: TGTGCCAGCAGTGACCGGGGCTATGGCTACACCTTC. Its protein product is CASSDRGYGYTF.